The 5 T cell receptor beta chains in this list originate from one sample, sequenced in a study of cytomegalovirus exposure and HLA in healthy donors. Researchers ran the PCR with 60 Vbeta and 13 Jbeta primers. Produced via immunoSEQ multiplex PCR; TCRdb's table is partial and in-frame only. Of more than 100,000 clones listed, 15% were seen once; the top ten hold 1.9%. The sequenced sample consisted of PBMCs. The receptor set was obtained from a woman younger than 30 in good health and CMV-seronegative.

This chain links TRBV5-1 with TRBJ2-6; D unresolved. Germline CDR1 and CDR2: SGHRS and YFSETQ. The CDR3 runs 15 residues. Trimming removed 0 bases from V and 1 base from J, with 5 bases in between. The CDR3 DNA reads TGCGCCAGCAGCTTGGGTGTATCTGGGGCCAACGTCCTGACTTTC. As protein: CASSLGVSGANVLTF.

This clone has a handful of counts. The rearrangement links TRBV29-1 to TRBJ2-1; tentative D call: TRBD1 (6 bases). Trimming took 6 bases from V and 2 from J, leaving 17 bases between them. CDR3 length: 15 residues. Germline values: CDR1 SQVTM, CDR2 ANQGSEA. CDR3 amino acids: CSVGRPQGTYNEQFF. The CDR3 region has the DNA TGCAGCGTCGGACGGCCTCAGGGGACCTACAATGAGCAGTTCTTC.

The J gene is TRBJ1-2, the V gene TRBV13; the D gene is possibly TRBD1 (6 bases). The CDR3 extends over 14 amino acids. CDR1 and CDR2 from the germline V gene are PRHDT and FYEKMQ (reference sequence). V was shortened by 1 base and J by 8 bases, with 14 bases between the two germline ends. The CDR3, as DNA: TGTGCCAGCAGCTTAGCTCAGGGGCGCTCCGGCTACACCTTC. Its protein product is CASSLAQGRSGYTF.

This clone was detected a few times. The chain links TRBV6-1 to TRBJ2-5; D call uncertain. Trimming stripped 1 base from V and 1 base from J, with 10 bases between. This CDR3 comprises 15 residues. Per the germline V gene, CDR1 is MNHNS and CDR2 is SASEGT. CDR3 in amino acids: CASSEGVLSQETQYF. The CDR3 bases are TGTGCCAGCAGTGAAGGCGTGCTTTCCCAAGAGACCCAGTACTTC.

This sequence joins TRBV27 and TRBJ2-3; 9 nucleotides match TRBD2. Trimming took 5 bases from V and 1 from J; bases not matched to a gene: 4. This CDR3 has 15 residues. The germline V gene encodes CDR1 MNHEY and CDR2 SMNVEV (reference sequence). As DNA, the CDR3 is TGTGCCAGCAGTCCATGGACTAGCGGCACAGATACGCAGTATTTT. Protein product: CASSPWTSGTDTQYF.